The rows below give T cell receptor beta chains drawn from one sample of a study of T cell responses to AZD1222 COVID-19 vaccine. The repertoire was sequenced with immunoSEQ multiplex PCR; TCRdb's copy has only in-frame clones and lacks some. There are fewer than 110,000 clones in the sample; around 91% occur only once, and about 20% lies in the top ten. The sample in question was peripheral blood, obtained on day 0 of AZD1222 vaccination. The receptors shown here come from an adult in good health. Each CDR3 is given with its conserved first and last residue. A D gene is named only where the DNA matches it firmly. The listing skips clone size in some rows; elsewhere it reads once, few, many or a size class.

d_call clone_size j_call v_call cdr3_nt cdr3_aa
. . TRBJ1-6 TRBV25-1 TGTGCCAGCAGTGAAGGGTTTCAGGGGAGCTCCTATAATTCACCCCTCCACTTT CASSEGFQGSSYNSPLHF
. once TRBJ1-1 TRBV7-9 TGTGCCAGCAGCTTAGGGGGTTCCTTTGATGTCACTGAAGCTTTCTTT CASSLGGSFDVTEAFF
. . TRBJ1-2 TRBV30 TGTGCCTGGAGTAGGGGGAAAATCTATGGCTACACCTTC CAWSRGKIYGYTF
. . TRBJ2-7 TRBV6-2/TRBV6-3 TGTGCCAGCAGCCCCGGGGTCTACGAGCAGTACTTC CASSPGVYEQYF
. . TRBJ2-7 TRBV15 TGTGCCACCAGCAGGTCCCCCTGGGTCTCCTACGAGCAGTACTTC CATSRSPWVSYEQYF
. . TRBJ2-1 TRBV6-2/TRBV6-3 TGTGCCAGCAGTCGAACGGAGGGGGGGGGCCCCAATGAGCAGTTCTTC CASSRTEGGGPNEQFF
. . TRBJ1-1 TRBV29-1 TGCAGCGTTGGGCAGGGGTCGGGCACTGAAGCTTTCTTT CSVGQGSGTEAFF
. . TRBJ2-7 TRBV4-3 TGCGCCAGCAGCTTTGCAGTAGAAGGCTACGAGCAGTACTTC CASSFAVEGYEQYF
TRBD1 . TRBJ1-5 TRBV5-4 TGTGCCAGCAGCTCGGACAGGGTCAATCAGCCCCAGCATTTT CASSSDRVNQPQHF
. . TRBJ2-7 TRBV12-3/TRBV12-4 TGTGCCAGCAGTTTTGGAGTTTCCTACGAGCAGTACTTC CASSFGVSYEQYF
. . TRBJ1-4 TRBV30 TGTGCCTGGAGTGCTGGGACGCTTAATGAAAAACTGTTTTTT CAWSAGTLNEKLFF
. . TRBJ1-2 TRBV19 TGTGCCAGTAAGGTATCTCAGGGGTCCCAGGGTGGCTACACCTTC CASKVSQGSQGGYTF
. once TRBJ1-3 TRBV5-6 TGTGCCAGCAGCTTAGGGGGAAACACCATATATTTT CASSLGGNTIYF
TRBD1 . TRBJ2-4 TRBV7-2 TGTGCCAGCAGCCCAGGACAGGGAAACATTCAGTACTTC CASSPGQGNIQYF
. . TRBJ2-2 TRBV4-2 TGTGCCAGCAGCCAAGATCAAACCGGGGAGCTGTTTTTT CASSQDQTGELFF
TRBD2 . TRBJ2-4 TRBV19 TGTGCCACCAGACAGTACGGGGGGGAAAACATTCAGTACTTC CATRQYGGENIQYF
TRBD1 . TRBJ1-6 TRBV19 TGTGCCAGTAGTATCACAGGTGGGACAGGGGGAGGTTCACCCCTCCACTTT CASSITGGTGGGSPLHF
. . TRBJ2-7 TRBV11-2 TGTGCCAGCAGCTTTGGGGTAGGGGACGAGCAGTACTTC CASSFGVGDEQYF
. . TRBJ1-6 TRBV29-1 TGCAGCGCCCGGGATGGGGGGTTAGGTTCACCCCTCCACTTT CSARDGGLGSPLHF
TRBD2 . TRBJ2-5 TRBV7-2 TGTGCCAGCAGCGACTCCGGGACTAGCATCGAGACCCAGTACTTC CASSDSGTSIETQYF
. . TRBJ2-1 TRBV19 TGTGCCACCCTGACAGGATCCCCCGGACAACTGTTCTTC CATLTGSPGQLFF
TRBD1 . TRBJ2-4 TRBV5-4 TGTGCCAGCAGCTCCGTTCAGGGGGTAGCCAAAAACATTCAGTACTTC CASSSVQGVAKNIQYF
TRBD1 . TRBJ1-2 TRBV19 TGTGCCACCTCGGGCATACCACAGAAGACAGGGAACTATGGCTACACCTTC CATSGIPQKTGNYGYTF
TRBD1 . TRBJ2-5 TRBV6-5 TGTGCCAGCAGTCCGACAGGGAACCAAGAGACCCAGTACTTC CASSPTGNQETQYF
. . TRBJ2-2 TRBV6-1 TGTGCCAGCAGTGAAAACCTGGGCTTTGCGAACACCGGGGAGCTGTTTTTT CASSENLGFANTGELFF
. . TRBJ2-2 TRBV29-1 TGCAGCGTTGAGGGTACGCAGGGGATAACCGGGGAGCTGTTTTTT CSVEGTQGITGELFF
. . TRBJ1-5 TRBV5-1 TGCGCCAGCAGCCCCGAAGGGGCAAATCAGCCCCAGCATTTT CASSPEGANQPQHF
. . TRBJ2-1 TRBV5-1 TGCGCCAGCAGCTTGACAGAAAACAATGAGCAGTTCTTC CASSLTENNEQFF
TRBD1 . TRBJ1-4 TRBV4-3 TGCGCCAGCAGCCAAGAACGGCAGGGGGTGACTAATGAAAAACTGTTTTTT CASSQERQGVTNEKLFF
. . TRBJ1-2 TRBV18 TGTGCCAGCTCACACCAAGATGGGGACTATGGCTACACCTTC CASSHQDGDYGYTF
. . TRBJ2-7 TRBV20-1 TGCAGTGCTAGTCGAGTAGCCGCAGGCGTGAGGGAGCAGTACTTC CSASRVAAGVREQYF
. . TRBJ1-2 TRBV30 TGTGCCTGGAAACAGGGCCCAGCTAACTATGGCTACACCTTC CAWKQGPANYGYTF
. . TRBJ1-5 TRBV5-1 TGCGCCAGCCGGGGGGATAGCAATCAGCCCCAGCATTTT CASRGDSNQPQHF
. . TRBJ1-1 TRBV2 TGTGCCAGCAGGGAGACGGGGAACACTGAAGCTTTCTTT CASRETGNTEAFF
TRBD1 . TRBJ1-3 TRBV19 TGTGCCAGTAGTAGATCCGGGACAGCGATTGGAAACACCATATATTTT CASSRSGTAIGNTIYF
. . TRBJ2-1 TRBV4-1 TGCGCCAGCAGCCAAGAAATAGGTGGAACCTACAATGAGCAGTTCTTC CASSQEIGGTYNEQFF
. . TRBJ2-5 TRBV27 TGTGCCAGCAGTTTAAGCCGGGGCGAGACCCAGTACTTC CASSLSRGETQYF
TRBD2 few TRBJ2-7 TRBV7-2 TGTGCCAGCAGCCCGGGACTAGCCTCCTACGAGCAGTACTTC CASSPGLASYEQYF
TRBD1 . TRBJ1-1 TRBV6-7 TGTGCCAGCAGTCCCTCGGGACAGGGAATCGGGACAACTGAAGCTTTCTTT CASSPSGQGIGTTEAFF
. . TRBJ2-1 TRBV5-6 TGTGCCAGCAGCTTGCCCGGGTACAATGAGCAGTTCTTC CASSLPGYNEQFF
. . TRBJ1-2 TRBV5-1 TGCGCCAGCAGCCCCGAGGGAAACCTTATAGACTATGGCTACACCTTC CASSPEGNLIDYGYTF
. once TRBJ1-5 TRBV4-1 TGCGCCAGCAGCCAAGAAGGGGGGAATCAGCCCCAGCATTTT CASSQEGGNQPQHF
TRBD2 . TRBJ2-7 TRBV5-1 TGCGCCAGCAGCTTAGTCGGCGGGGGACCGACCTACGAGCAGTACTTC CASSLVGGGPTYEQYF
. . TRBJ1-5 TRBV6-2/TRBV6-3 TGTGCCAGCAGTTCGAACAGCCTAAATCAGCCCCAGCATTTT CASSSNSLNQPQHF
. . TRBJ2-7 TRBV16 TGTGCCAGCAGCCAATCTTGGACCCCAAGCTCCTACGAGCAGTACTTC CASSQSWTPSSYEQYF
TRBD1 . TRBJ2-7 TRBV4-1 TGCGCCAGCAGCCAACCGGGACAGGGGACCTACGAGCAGTACTTC CASSQPGQGTYEQYF
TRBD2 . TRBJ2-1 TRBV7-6 TGTGCCAGCAGCTCTAGCGGGGATGGTTATTGGTCCTACAATGAGCAGTTCTTC CASSSSGDGYWSYNEQFF
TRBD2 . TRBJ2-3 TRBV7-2 TGTGCCAGCAGCTTAGAGCGGGGGGGTCGGACAGATACGCAGTATTTT CASSLERGGRTDTQYF
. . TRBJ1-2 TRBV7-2 TGTGCCAGCAGCTTAGGGACAGTATCAGGAAGATGGGGTGGCTACACCTTC CASSLGTVSGRWGGYTF
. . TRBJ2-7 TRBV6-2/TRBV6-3 TGTGCCAGCAGTTACTCCAAACCGGGGCCGAGACATCCCGAGCAGTACTTC CASSYSKPGPRHPEQYF
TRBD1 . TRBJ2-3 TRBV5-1 TGCGCCAGCAGCTGGCAGGGGGCTGGAGATACGCAGTATTTT CASSWQGAGDTQYF
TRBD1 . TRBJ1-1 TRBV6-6 TGTGCCAGCAGCTCAGGACAGGTAATGGGCACTGAAGCTTTCTTT CASSSGQVMGTEAFF
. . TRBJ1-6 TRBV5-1 TGCGCCAGCAGGGGGGAGATTAATTCACCCCTCCACTTT CASRGEINSPLHF